Following are 20 T cell receptor beta chains from one sample sequenced in a study of regulatory T cells in long-lasting Graves disease. With iRepertoire HTBI primers and Arm-PCR of CDR3 regions, TCR beta libraries were built. TCRdb processed the multiplex PCR reads anew with MiXCR; each CDR3 protein has one entry. The table shows some 600,000 distinct CDR3 sequences, with roughly a sixth occurring only once. Time point noted: newly diagnosed GD, antithyroid drugs for less than 3 months. Construction of the TCR library relied on RNA isolated from PBMCs. These same records also appear under a second study, on T cells in Graves' hyperthyroidism and ophthalmopathy.

Sample: peripheral blood mononuclear cells (PBMCs), taken at new diagnosis, from a patient treated with antithyroid drugs. These receptors all come from a man aged 18-30 years with Graves disease.

The chain couples TRBV29-1 to TRBJ1-1, with no clear D. The CDR3 consists of 14 residues. V lost 7 bases, J lost 0 bases, and 15 bases lay in between. The germline V gene encodes CDR1 SQVTM and CDR2 ANQGSEA. For the CDR3, the DNA is TGCAGCGCGGCAGGTAGACTAATGAACACTGAAGCTTTCTTT. Encoded protein: CSAAGRLMNTEAFF.

This clonotype has just a few counts. The V call is TRBV6-2 or TRBV6-3, the J call TRBJ2-5, with D perhaps TRBD2 (5 bases). Trimming pared 0 bases from V and 5 bases from J, leaving 16 bases between. The germline V gene encodes CDR1 MNHEY and CDR2 SVGEGT. CDR3 length: 16 residues. The CDR3 loop is CASSYSVRRTRETQYF. CDR3 in DNA: TGTGCCAGCAGTTACTCGGTGCGCAGGACTCGGGAGACCCAGTACTTC.

This clonotype was detected a few times. The CDR3 nucleotides read TGTGCCAGCAGTGAAGGAGGGTATGGGGGCACTGAAGCTTTCTTT. Protein: CASSEGGYGGTEAFF. The gene calls are TRBV6-1 and TRBJ1-1, with D possibly matching TRBD1 (5 bases). This CDR3 region has 15 residues. V was clipped by 1 base and J by 4 bases, with 13 bases between them. Germline values: CDR1 MNHNS, CDR2 SASEGT.

This chain joins TRBV12-3 or TRBV12-4 and TRBJ2-1, with D uncertain. Trimming took 7 bases from V and 5 from J, leaving 9 bases between them. There are 12 residues in the CDR3. CDR3 nucleotides: TGTGCCAGCAACCTTGGGGACAATGAGCAGTTCTTC. Residues: CASNLGDNEQFF.

The table lists this clonotype with a count of one. V is TRBV19 and J is TRBJ2-2; D unresolved. Germline-derived CDR1 and CDR2 are LNHDA and SQIVND (reference sequence). This CDR3 has 16 amino acids. V was pared by 4 bases and J by 5 bases, with 17 bases between. The CDR3 is CASSTTWSRGTGELFF. DNA for the CDR3: TGTGCCAGTAGTACGACCTGGTCTCGAGGTACCGGGGAGCTGTTTTTT.

This clonotype was counted only a few times. The chain joins TRBV7-3 to TRBJ2-3; 7 bases match TRBD2. V lost 0 bases to trimming and J lost 2 bases; unmatched junction nucleotides: 5. Germline V gives CDR1 SGHTA, CDR2 FQGTGA. The CDR3 sequence is 16 residues long. The CDR3 sequence: CASSLTASGITDTQYF. The CDR3 nucleotides read TGTGCCAGCAGCTTAACAGCTAGCGGCATCACAGATACGCAGTATTTT.

This chain links TRBV19 with TRBJ2-3; TRBD1 aligns across 9 bases. CDR1 LNHDA and CDR2 SQIVND come from the germline V gene (reference sequence). CDR3 length: 17 residues. With 5 bases clipped from V and 1 base from J, the junction kept 10 bases outside the gene matches. The CDR3: CASSRLINRGRTDTQYF. DNA of the CDR3: TGTGCCAGTAGTCGGCTTATTAACAGGGGGCGCACAGATACGCAGTATTTT.

V gene TRBV9 combines with J gene TRBJ2-7; 7 nucleotides match TRBD2. After removal of 0 bases from V and 4 bases from J, the junction contained 4 bases not matched to a gene. This CDR3 contains 14 residues. Germline V gene lookup returns CDR1 SGDLS and CDR2 YYNGEE. In nucleotides, the CDR3 is TGTGCCAGCAGCGTAGGAGGAGCGGGGTACGAGCAGTACTTC. Translated: CASSVGGAGYEQYF.

J is TRBJ2-2 and V is TRBV9, with no clear D. The germline V and J ends were trimmed by 2 bases and 7 bases, with 15 bases remaining between them. CDR3 length: 15 amino acids. The germline gives CDR1 SGDLS, CDR2 YYNGEE. The chain's CDR3 is CASSVKQGTGGELFF. DNA of the CDR3: TGTGCCAGCAGCGTTAAGCAAGGAACGGGCGGGGAGCTGTTTTTT.

Comment on this clonotype: The CDR3 does not end in the conserved phenylalanine or tryptophan, so this is likely a read error. This chain joins TRBV6-1 and TRBJ2-4; D is possibly TRBD1 or TRBD2 (5 bases each). This CDR3 is built from 14 residues. Germline CDR1 reads MNHNS; CDR2 reads SASEGT. V dropped 6 bases and J dropped 8 bases, with 17 bases sitting between them. The CDR3, as DNA: TGTGCCAGCAGAGATTTAGGGGACCCGGACATTCAGTACGTC. It is translated as CASRDLGDPDIQYV.

This clonotype was counted ten times or more. J is TRBJ2-7 and V is TRBV7-9; 8 positions match TRBD1. Germline values: CDR1 SEHNR, CDR2 FQNEAQ (reference sequence). This CDR3 has 14 amino acids. The V gene end was trimmed by 4 bases and the J gene end by 6 bases; junction bases not matched to a gene: 8. CDR3 sequence: CASSSTRTGPEQYF. Here the CDR3 DNA reads TGTGCCAGCAGCTCAACCCGGACAGGGCCCGAGCAGTACTTC.

This clonotype was observed at least ten times. This chain uses TRBV11-2 with TRBJ2-1, with a tentative D call TRBD2 (5 bases). Per germline, CDR1 SGHAT and CDR2 FQNNGV. V was trimmed by 5 bases and J by 12 bases, leaving 20 bases between them. This CDR3 spans 14 amino acids. The CDR3 nucleotides read TGTGCCAGCAGCCCATTGACTGGAGGATTAGCGCAGTTCTTC. Protein: CASSPLTGGLAQFF.

This clonotype has a count of ten or more. V usage is TRBV11-2 and J usage is TRBJ2-1; 8 positions agree with TRBD1. Germline CDR1 and CDR2: SGHAT and FQNNGV. The CDR3 contains 16 residues. Trimming cost V 5 bases and J 4 bases; bases outside gene matches: 10. CDR3 loop: CASSPGPGQAYNEQFF. For the CDR3, the DNA is TGTGCCAGCAGCCCAGGACCGGGACAGGCTTACAATGAGCAGTTCTTC.

This chain links TRBV4-1 with TRBJ2-2; TRBD1 agrees at 8 bases. This CDR3 spans 16 amino acids. Germline lookup yields CDR1 MGHRA and CDR2 YSYEKL. V trimming: 4 bases; J trimming: 3 bases; junction bases outside the gene matches: 7. Here the CDR3 reads CASSRPSQGDTGELFF. The CDR3 DNA sequence: TGCGCCAGCAGCCGTCCCTCACAGGGGGACACCGGGGAGCTGTTTTTT.

In its sample, this clonotype was seen a few times. The chain couples TRBV5-1 to TRBJ2-5, with D unresolved. This CDR3 is built from 15 residues. Trimming left V 0 bases short and J 1 base short, with 10 bases between. Germline V lookup: CDR1 SGHRS, CDR2 YFSETQ. DNA of the CDR3: TGCGCCAGCAGCTTGGAATTGGCAGTCCAAGAGACCCAGTACTTC. It is translated as CASSLELAVQETQYF.

This chain connects TRBV29-1 to TRBJ2-1; 9 bases fit TRBD1. The V gene end was trimmed by 6 bases and the J gene end by 4 bases; junction bases not matched to a gene: 7. There are 14 residues in the CDR3. The germline CDR1 and CDR2 sequences are SQVTM and ANQGSEA. CDR3 nucleotide sequence: TGCAGCGTGAGCCATGACAGGGGGTACAATGAGCAGTTCTTC. Its protein is CSVSHDRGYNEQFF.

This clonotype was found many times. The rearrangement links TRBV12-3 or TRBV12-4 to TRBJ2-3; TRBD2 matches 13 bases. V shed 5 bases and J 2 bases; nucleotides not matched to a gene: 7. This CDR3 spans 17 amino acids. DNA for the CDR3: TGTGCCAGCAGTCCCTTACTAGCGGGAGGGGCCACAGATACGCAGTATTTT. Its protein is CASSPLLAGGATDTQYF.

This clonotype was found many times. The chain carries TRBV27 and TRBJ2-7; TRBD1 matches 8 bases. Germline V gene sequence: CDR1 MNHEY, CDR2 SMNVEV (reference sequence). This CDR3 spans 16 amino acids. Unmatched junction bases numbered 9, after V lost 2 bases and J lost 3 bases. The DNA for the CDR3 is TGTGCCAGCAGTTTACTGGGGCAGGGGGCGGTCTACGAGCAGTACTTC. This translates into CASSLLGQGAVYEQYF.

This clonotype was seen more than once but under ten times. The V gene is TRBV9, the J gene TRBJ2-3, with D unresolved. V lost 0 bases, J lost 4 bases, and 12 bases lay in between. Germline CDR1 SGDLS, CDR2 YYNGEE. There are 15 residues in the CDR3. In DNA form, the CDR3 reads TGTGCCAGCAGCGTAGTGGGTTCGATCGCAGATACGCAGTATTTT. This gives the protein CASSVVGSIADTQYF. Filled out from reference TRBV9 and TRBJ2-3, the complete variable domain reads DSGVTQTPKHLITATGQRVTLRCSPRSGDLSVYWYQQSLDQGLQFLIQYYNGEERAKGNILERFSAQQFPDLHSELNLSSLELGDSALYFCASSVVGSIADTQYFGPGTRLTVL.

The rearrangement joins TRBV24-1 to TRBJ1-2; perhaps TRBD1 as D (6 bases). Germline V gene sequence: CDR1 KGHDR, CDR2 SFDVKD. V shed 0 bases and J shed 3 bases, with 13 bases lying between them. The CDR3 consists of 16 residues. The CDR3 sequence is CATSDLRAGDDYGYTF. The CDR3 nucleotides read TGTGCCACCAGTGATTTGAGGGCAGGGGATGACTATGGCTACACCTTC.